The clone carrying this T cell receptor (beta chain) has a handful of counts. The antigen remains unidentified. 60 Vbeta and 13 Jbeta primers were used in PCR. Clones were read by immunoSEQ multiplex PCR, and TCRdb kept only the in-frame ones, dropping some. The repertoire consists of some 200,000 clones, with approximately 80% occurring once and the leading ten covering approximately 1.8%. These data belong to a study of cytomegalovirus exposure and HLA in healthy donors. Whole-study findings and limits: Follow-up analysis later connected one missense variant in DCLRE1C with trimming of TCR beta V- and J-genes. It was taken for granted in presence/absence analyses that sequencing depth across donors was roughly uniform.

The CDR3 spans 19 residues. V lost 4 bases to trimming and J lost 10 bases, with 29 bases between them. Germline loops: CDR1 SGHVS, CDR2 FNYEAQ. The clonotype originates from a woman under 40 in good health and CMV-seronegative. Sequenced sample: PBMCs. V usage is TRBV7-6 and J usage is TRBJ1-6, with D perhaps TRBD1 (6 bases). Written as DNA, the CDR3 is TGTGCCAGCAGCTCCTCTGGGACAACCACAGCCCCCCGACTATCACCCCTCCACTTT. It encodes CASSSSGTTTAPRLSPLHF.